This T cell receptor beta chain was obtained from a study of blood T cell repertoires in COVID-19. Study information: Samples of COVID-19 (acute and convalescent) were obtained from the United States, Italy and Spain. The analysed material was cDNA or gDNA that came from T cells, B-cell-depleted T cells, or PBMCs.

The sample holds a few counts of this clone. Germline lookup yields CDR1 SGHAT and CDR2 FQDESV (reference sequence). CDR3 length equals 15 residues. Trimming took 8 bases from V and 0 from J; bases not matched to a gene: 2. Here immunoSEQ multiplex PCR was the method, and the copy in TCRdb shows in-frame clones only, minus some. The sample lists approximately 270,000 clones, 90% occurring once. Participant reports of clinical history set cohort assignment. Sequencing input: PBMCs or T cells enriched from blood (not recorded which). The V and J genes are TRBV11-1 and TRBJ2-2; 11 positions agree with TRBD2. The TCR comes from a woman aged 25-40 years with acute COVID-19. As DNA, the CDR3 is TGTGCCAGCGGGACTAGCGGTACGAACACCGGGGAGCTGTTTTTT. Its protein is CASGTSGTNTGELFF.